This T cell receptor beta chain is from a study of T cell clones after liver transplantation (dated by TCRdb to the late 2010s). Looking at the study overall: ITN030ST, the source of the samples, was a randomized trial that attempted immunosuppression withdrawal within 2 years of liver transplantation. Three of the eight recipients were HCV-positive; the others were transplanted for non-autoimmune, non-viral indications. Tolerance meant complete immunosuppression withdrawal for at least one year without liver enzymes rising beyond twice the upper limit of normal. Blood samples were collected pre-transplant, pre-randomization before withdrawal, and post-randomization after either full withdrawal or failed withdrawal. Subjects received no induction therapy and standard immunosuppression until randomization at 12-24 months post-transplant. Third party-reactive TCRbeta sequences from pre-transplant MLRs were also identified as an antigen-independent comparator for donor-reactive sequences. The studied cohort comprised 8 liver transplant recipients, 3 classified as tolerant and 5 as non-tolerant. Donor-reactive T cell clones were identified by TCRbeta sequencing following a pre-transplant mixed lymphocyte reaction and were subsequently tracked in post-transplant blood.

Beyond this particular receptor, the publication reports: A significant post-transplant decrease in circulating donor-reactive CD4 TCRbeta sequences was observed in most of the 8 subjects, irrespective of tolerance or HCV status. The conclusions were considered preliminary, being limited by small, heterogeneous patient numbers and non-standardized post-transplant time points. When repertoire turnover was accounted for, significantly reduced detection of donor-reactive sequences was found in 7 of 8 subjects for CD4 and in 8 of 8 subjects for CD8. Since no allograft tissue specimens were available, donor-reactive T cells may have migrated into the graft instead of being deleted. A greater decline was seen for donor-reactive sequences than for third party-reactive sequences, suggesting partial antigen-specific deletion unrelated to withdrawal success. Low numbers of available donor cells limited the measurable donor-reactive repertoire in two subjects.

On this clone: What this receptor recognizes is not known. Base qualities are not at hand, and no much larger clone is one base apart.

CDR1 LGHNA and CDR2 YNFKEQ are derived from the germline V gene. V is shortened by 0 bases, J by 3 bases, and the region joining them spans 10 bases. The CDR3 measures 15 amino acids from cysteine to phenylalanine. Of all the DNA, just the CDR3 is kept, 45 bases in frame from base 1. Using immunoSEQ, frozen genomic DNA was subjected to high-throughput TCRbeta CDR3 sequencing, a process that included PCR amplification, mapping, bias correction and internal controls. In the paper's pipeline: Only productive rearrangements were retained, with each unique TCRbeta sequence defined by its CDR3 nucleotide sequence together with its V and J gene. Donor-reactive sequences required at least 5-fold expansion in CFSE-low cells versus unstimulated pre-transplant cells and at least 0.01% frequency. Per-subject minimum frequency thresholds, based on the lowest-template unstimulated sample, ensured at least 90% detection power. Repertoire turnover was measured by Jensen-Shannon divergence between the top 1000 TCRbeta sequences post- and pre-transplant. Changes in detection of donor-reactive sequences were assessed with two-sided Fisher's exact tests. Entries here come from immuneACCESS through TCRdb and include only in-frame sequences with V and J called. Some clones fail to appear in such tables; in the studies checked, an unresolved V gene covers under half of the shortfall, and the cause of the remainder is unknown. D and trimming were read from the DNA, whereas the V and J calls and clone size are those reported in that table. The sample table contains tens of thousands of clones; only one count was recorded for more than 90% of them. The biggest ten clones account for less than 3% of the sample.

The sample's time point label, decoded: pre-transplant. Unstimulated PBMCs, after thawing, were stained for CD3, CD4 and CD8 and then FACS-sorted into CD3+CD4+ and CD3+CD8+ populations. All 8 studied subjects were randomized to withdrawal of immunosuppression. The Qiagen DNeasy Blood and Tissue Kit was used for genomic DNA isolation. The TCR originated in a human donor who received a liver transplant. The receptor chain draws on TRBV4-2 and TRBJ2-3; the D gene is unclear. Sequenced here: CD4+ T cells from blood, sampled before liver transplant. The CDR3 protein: CASSQDAQTTDTQYF. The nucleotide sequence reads TGTGCCAGCAGCCAAGATGCCCAAACTACAGATACGCAGTATTTT.